What follows are 9 T cell receptor beta chains derived from one specimen sequenced in a study of cytomegalovirus exposure and HLA in healthy donors. Primers: 60 Vbeta forward and 13 Jbeta reverse. This table comes from immunoSEQ multiplex PCR, and its TCRdb copy is limited to in-frame clones, with some not included. The table lists about 150,000 clones, around two thirds of them singletons. Sequencing was performed on PBMCs. The receptors here all came from a man in his thirties or forties in good health and CMV-seropositive.

The genes are TRBV30 and TRBJ2-2; 8 bases are a match to TRBD1. Germline V gives CDR1 GTSNPN, CDR2 SVGIG (reference sequence). This CDR3 has 16 amino acids. Losses at the gene ends were 2 bases for V and 0 bases for J; bases not matched to a gene: 5. In DNA form, the CDR3 reads TGTGCCTGGAGTTGGACAGGGAATGCGAACACCGGGGAGCTGTTTTTT. Its translation is CAWSWTGNANTGELFF.

This clone was recorded once. The chain combines TRBV4-1 with TRBJ2-7; perhaps TRBD1 as D (6 bases). CDR1 is MGHRA, CDR2 YSYEKL, per germline. This CDR3 has 18 residues. V gave up 0 bases and J gave up 4 bases, with 22 bases separating them. CDR3 region: CASSQESPLGANLYEQYF. The CDR3 DNA reads as TGCGCCAGCAGCCAAGAAAGCCCGTTGGGGGCCAATTTGTACGAGCAGTACTTC.

This chain connects TRBV5-6 to TRBJ1-2; tentative D call: TRBD1 (6 bases). V shed 4 bases and J shed 5 bases, with 21 bases lying between them. This CDR3 is built from 16 residues. CDR1 and CDR2 from the germline V gene are SGHDT and YYEEEE. The CDR3 region has the DNA TGTGCCAGCAGCCAAACAGGGTTTGTGAAGTTTTATGGCTACACCTTC. Translation gives CASSQTGFVKFYGYTF.

The chain recombines TRBV10-3 with TRBJ1-1; TRBD1 aligns across 8 bases. This CDR3 has 14 residues. Per germline, CDR1 ENHRY and CDR2 SYGVKD. V trimming: 10 bases; J trimming: 3 bases; junction bases outside the gene matches: 10. The CDR3 DNA follows: TGTGCCACCTCGGTTCAGACAGGGGACACTGAAGCTTTCTTT. As protein: CATSVQTGDTEAFF.

This clone appeared a few times. This sequence joins TRBV6-6 and TRBJ1-1; D is undetermined. The V gene lost 6 bases and the J gene lost 4 bases, with 9 bases spanning the gap. The CDR3 is made up of 12 amino acids. Germline-derived CDR1 and CDR2 are MNHNY and SVGAGI (reference sequence). The CDR3 loop reads CASRDLGTEAFF. CDR3 nucleotide sequence: TGTGCCAGCAGGGATCTAGGCACTGAAGCTTTCTTT.

This rearrangement joins TRBV7-9 to TRBJ2-1; TRBD2 aligns across 8 bases. Looked up from germline, CDR1 is SEHNR and CDR2 is FQNEAQ (reference sequence). This CDR3 has 16 residues. The trim removed 7 bases at V and 8 bases at J, leaving 16 bases unmatched. CDR3 loop: CASNLPGLERGYEQFF. The CDR3, as DNA: TGTGCCAGCAACCTCCCGGGACTAGAGAGGGGGTATGAGCAGTTCTTC.

The V gene is TRBV28, the J gene TRBJ2-7; 12 nucleotides align to TRBD1. The junction had 2 bases not matched to a gene; V was cut back by 6 bases and J by 5 bases. CDR1 and CDR2 (germline): MDHEN, SYDVKM. The CDR3 is made up of 13 amino acids. The CDR3 sequence: CASRGTGGDEQYF. The DNA of the CDR3 is TGTGCCAGCAGGGGGACAGGGGGCGACGAGCAGTACTTC. Full variable domain (outside the CDR3, taken from reference TRBV28 and TRBJ2-7): DVKVTQSSRYLVKRTGEKVFLECVQDMDHENMFWYRQDPGLGLRLIYFSYDVKMKEKGDIPEGYSVSREKKERFSLILESASTNQTSMYLCASRGTGGDEQYFGPGTRLTVT.

The chain combines TRBV11-3 with TRBJ1-4, with D possibly TRBD1 on 6 matching bases. Trimming left V 1 base short and J 4 bases short, with 7 bases between. CDR1 and CDR2 (germline): SGHNT, YENEEA. This CDR3 is built from 14 residues. The CDR3: CASSLVQGNEKLFF. In DNA form, the CDR3 reads TGTGCCAGCAGCTTAGTACAGGGTAATGAAAAACTGTTTTTT.

This chain links TRBV30 with TRBJ2-7; D perhaps matches TRBD1 (7 bases). This CDR3 is 14 amino acids long. CDR1 and CDR2 (germline): GTSNPN, SVGIG (reference sequence). Trimming pared 0 bases from V and 7 bases from J, leaving 16 bases between. Written as DNA, the CDR3 is TGTGCCTGGAGTGTACTGACAGGGAGGCGGGAGCAGTACTTC. Translating gives CAWSVLTGRREQYF.